A selection of T cell receptor beta chains follows, all from one sample in a study of blood T cell repertoires in COVID-19. Sequencing used immunoSEQ multiplex PCR; TCRdb keeps in-frame clones, though not all of them. Of under 200,000 clones detected, approximately 88% appear once; the ten largest clones hold roughly 8.8%. Material for sequencing was PBMCs or T cells enriched from blood (not recorded which). The receptor source for this set is a woman aged 18-29 years who had recovered from COVID-19. CDR3s include the opening cysteine and the closing phenylalanine or tryptophan. Fields, in order: D gene, J gene, clone size, V gene, CDR3 protein, CDR3 DNA. A D gene is named only where the DNA matches it firmly. Clone size is shown for a subset of rows, as once, few, many or a class of expanded clone.

d_call: TRBD2; j_call: TRBJ2-7; clone_size: once; v_call: TRBV7-8; cdr3_aa: CASSFGAGLAGVEQYF; cdr3_nt: TGTGCCAGCAGCTTCGGAGCGGGACTAGCGGGGGTCGAGCAGTACTTC
d_call: TRBD1; j_call: TRBJ1-5; clone_size: -; v_call: TRBV11-2; cdr3_aa: CASSLDRGNQPQHF; cdr3_nt: TGTGCCAGCAGCCTGGACAGGGGTAATCAGCCCCAGCATTTT
d_call: -; j_call: TRBJ2-1; clone_size: -; v_call: TRBV7-8; cdr3_aa: CASSSRGRSSLSSYNEQFF; cdr3_nt: TGTGCCAGCAGCTCCCGAGGGCGGTCTAGCCTCAGCTCCTACAATGAGCAGTTCTTC
d_call: -; j_call: TRBJ2-3; clone_size: once; v_call: TRBV21-1; cdr3_aa: CASSKITSDAGDTQYF; cdr3_nt: TGTGCCAGCAGCAAGATAACTAGCGATGCCGGAGATACGCAGTATTTT
d_call: -; j_call: TRBJ1-2; clone_size: -; v_call: TRBV28; cdr3_aa: CASSSAIKPSGHHNYGYTF; cdr3_nt: TGTGCCAGCAGTTCCGCAATAAAACCCTCGGGACACCATAACTATGGCTACACCTTC
d_call: -; j_call: TRBJ1-3; clone_size: -; v_call: TRBV28; cdr3_aa: CASSLDSGNTIYF; cdr3_nt: TGTGCCAGCAGTTTGGACAGTGGAAACACCATATATTTT
d_call: TRBD1; j_call: TRBJ2-2; clone_size: -; v_call: TRBV7-7; cdr3_aa: CASSRRTGDTGELFF; cdr3_nt: TGTGCCAGCAGCCGCAGGACAGGGGACACCGGGGAGCTGTTTTTT
d_call: -; j_call: TRBJ1-2; clone_size: -; v_call: TRBV19; cdr3_aa: CASGEPYYGYTF; cdr3_nt: TGTGCCAGTGGGGAGCCGTACTATGGCTACACCTTC
d_call: TRBD1; j_call: TRBJ2-7; clone_size: -; v_call: TRBV5-4; cdr3_aa: CASSLATGAYEQYF; cdr3_nt: TGTGCCAGCAGCTTGGCCACAGGGGCCTACGAGCAGTACTTC
d_call: -; j_call: TRBJ1-3; clone_size: -; v_call: TRBV28; cdr3_aa: CASRPRRLSGNTIYF; cdr3_nt: TGTGCCAGCAGACCCAGGCGCCTCTCTGGAAACACCATATATTTT
d_call: TRBD1; j_call: TRBJ1-2; clone_size: -; v_call: TRBV19; cdr3_aa: CASRQQGGYGYTF; cdr3_nt: TGTGCCAGTAGGCAACAGGGGGGCTATGGCTACACCTTC
d_call: TRBD1; j_call: TRBJ1-1; clone_size: once; v_call: TRBV19; cdr3_aa: CASIRTGGYAEAFF; cdr3_nt: TGTGCCAGTATAAGGACAGGGGGGTACGCTGAAGCTTTCTTT
d_call: TRBD1; j_call: TRBJ1-5; clone_size: -; v_call: TRBV7-3; cdr3_aa: CASSLILRARGQGNQPQHF; cdr3_nt: TGTGCCAGCAGCTTAATCTTAAGGGCCAGGGGGCAGGGAAATCAGCCCCAGCATTTT
d_call: TRBD2; j_call: TRBJ2-3; clone_size: -; v_call: TRBV2; cdr3_aa: CASSLAGASTDTQYF; cdr3_nt: TGTGCCAGCAGTTTAGCGGGGGCGTCCACAGATACGCAGTATTTT
d_call: TRBD1; j_call: TRBJ1-4; clone_size: once; v_call: TRBV7-9; cdr3_aa: CASSLARQGDEKLFF; cdr3_nt: TGTGCCAGCAGCTTAGCTCGACAGGGAGATGAAAAACTGTTTTTT
d_call: -; j_call: TRBJ2-3; clone_size: -; v_call: TRBV5-1; cdr3_aa: CASSSPRDTLTDTQYF; cdr3_nt: TGCGCCAGCAGCTCCCCCCGGGACACCCTTACAGATACGCAGTATTTT
d_call: TRBD1; j_call: TRBJ2-6; clone_size: -; v_call: TRBV19; cdr3_aa: CASIRQGDSSGANVLTF; cdr3_nt: TGTGCCAGTATTAGACAGGGGGACAGCTCTGGGGCCAACGTCCTGACTTTC
d_call: TRBD1; j_call: TRBJ1-1; clone_size: -; v_call: TRBV6-2/TRBV6-3; cdr3_aa: CASSYRQGTRVTEAFF; cdr3_nt: TGTGCCAGCAGTTACCGACAGGGAACAAGGGTCACTGAAGCTTTCTTT
d_call: -; j_call: TRBJ2-3; clone_size: -; v_call: TRBV27; cdr3_aa: CASSLRTGSTDTQYF; cdr3_nt: TGTGCCAGCAGTTTACGGACGGGAAGCACAGATACGCAGTATTTT
d_call: -; j_call: TRBJ1-4; clone_size: -; v_call: TRBV28; cdr3_aa: CASSDAGAGENEKLFF; cdr3_nt: TGTGCCAGCAGTGACGCGGGGGCGGGGGAGAATGAAAAACTGTTTTTT
d_call: TRBD2; j_call: TRBJ2-7; clone_size: once; v_call: TRBV3-1/TRBV3-2; cdr3_aa: CASSQGGGSLSSYEQYF; cdr3_nt: TGTGCCAGCAGCCAAGGCGGGGGAAGTCTCTCGTCATACGAGCAGTACTTC
d_call: TRBD2; j_call: TRBJ2-1; clone_size: -; v_call: TRBV19; cdr3_aa: CASSIRPGGAMITYNEQFF; cdr3_nt: TGTGCCAGTAGTATCCGACCCGGGGGGGCCATGATCACCTACAATGAGCAGTTCTTC